This TCR beta chain came from a study of shared clonotypes between healthy human individuals. Turning to the study itself: Contributing individuals were a couple of females and three males aged 18 to 49. Study-wide findings and caveats: Generation of non-shared clonotypes was less probable than generation of clonotypes shared by all four donors. In having few donors, the study represented limited genetic and exposure-history diversity.

A word on this clone: Its specificity is unknown.

The repertoire was sequenced with immunoSEQ multiplex PCR; TCRdb's copy has only in-frame clones and lacks some. The top ten hold 0.6% to 0.7% of the sample, which has over 850,000 clones, about four fifths seen once. CDR3 size: 16 residues. V was shortened by 2 bases and J by 0 bases, with 12 bases between the two germline ends. Germline V CDR1 and CDR2: SGHNT, YYREEE (reference sequence). The sample taken for sequencing was memory CD4+ T cells from PBMCs. Subset reported: CD45RA-negative fraction. The receptor comes from a man aged 18-30 years in good health. Some clones in this sample may be carry-over from other donors' samples. The chain joins TRBV5-4 to TRBJ1-3; D is unresolved. The CDR3 DNA reads as TGTGCCAGCAGCTTTAATCCGCTTTTCTCTGGAAACACCATATATTTT. Protein product: CASSFNPLFSGNTIYF.